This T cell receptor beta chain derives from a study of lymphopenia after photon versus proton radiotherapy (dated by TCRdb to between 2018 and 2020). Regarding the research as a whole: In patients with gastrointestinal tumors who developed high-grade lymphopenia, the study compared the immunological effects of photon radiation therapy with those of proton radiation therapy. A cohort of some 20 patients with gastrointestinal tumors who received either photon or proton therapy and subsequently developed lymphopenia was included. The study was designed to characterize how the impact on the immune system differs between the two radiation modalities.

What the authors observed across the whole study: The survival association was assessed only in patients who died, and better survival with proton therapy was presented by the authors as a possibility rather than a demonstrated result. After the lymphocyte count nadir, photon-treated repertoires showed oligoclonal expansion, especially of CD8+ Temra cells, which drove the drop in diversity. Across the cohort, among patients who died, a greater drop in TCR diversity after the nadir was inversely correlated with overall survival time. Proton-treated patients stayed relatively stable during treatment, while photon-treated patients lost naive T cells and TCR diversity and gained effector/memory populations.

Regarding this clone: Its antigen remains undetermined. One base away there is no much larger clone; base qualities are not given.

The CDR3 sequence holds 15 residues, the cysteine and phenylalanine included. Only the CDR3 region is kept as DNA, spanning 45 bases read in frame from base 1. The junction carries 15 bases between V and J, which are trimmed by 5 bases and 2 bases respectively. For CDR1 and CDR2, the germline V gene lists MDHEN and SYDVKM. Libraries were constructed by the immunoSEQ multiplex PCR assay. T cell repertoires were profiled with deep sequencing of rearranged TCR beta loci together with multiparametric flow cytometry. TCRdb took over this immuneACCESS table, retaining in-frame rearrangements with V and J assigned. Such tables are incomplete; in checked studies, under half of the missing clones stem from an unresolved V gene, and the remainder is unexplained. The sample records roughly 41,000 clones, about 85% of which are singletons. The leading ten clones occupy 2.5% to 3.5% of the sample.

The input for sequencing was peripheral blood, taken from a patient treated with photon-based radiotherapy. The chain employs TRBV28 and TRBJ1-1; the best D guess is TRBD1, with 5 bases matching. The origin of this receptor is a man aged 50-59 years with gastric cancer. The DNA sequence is TGTGCCAGCAGTGGGGGGGACGAATCTAACACTGAAGCTTTCTTT. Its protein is CASSGGDESNTEAFF.